This T cell receptor beta chain derives from a study of blood T cells in healthy people across ages. Regarding the study as a whole: Not knowing donor CMV status may have confounded expanded clonotype changes. Measured against age, TCR beta diversity per million T cells decreased in a roughly linear manner.

On this clonotype itself: Its cognate antigen is unknown.

The use of a sample-barcoded 5' primer and a J-beta primer mix characterized a second PCR of roughly 7 to 12 cycles. TCRdb redid the calling of the 5' RACE reads with MiXCR, one entry per CDR3 protein. The repertoire consists of about 570,000 distinct CDR3 sequences, with around a quarter occurring once and the leading ten covering approximately 3.3%. This sample also belongs to another study, concerning T cells of mothers and their children.

This TCR was recovered from a boy between 2 and 10 years old in good health. Sequencing was carried out using blood.

In DNA, the CDR3 is TGCAGTGCACCTCTAGAGGCGCAGTATTTT. It specifies CSAPLEAQYF. The rearrangement joins TRBV20-1 to TRBJ2-3; D unclear. Germline V gene sequence: CDR1 DFQATT, CDR2 SNEGSKA (reference sequence). The CDR3 extends over 10 amino acids. Trimming removed 6 bases at V and 10 bases at J, with 11 bases between.